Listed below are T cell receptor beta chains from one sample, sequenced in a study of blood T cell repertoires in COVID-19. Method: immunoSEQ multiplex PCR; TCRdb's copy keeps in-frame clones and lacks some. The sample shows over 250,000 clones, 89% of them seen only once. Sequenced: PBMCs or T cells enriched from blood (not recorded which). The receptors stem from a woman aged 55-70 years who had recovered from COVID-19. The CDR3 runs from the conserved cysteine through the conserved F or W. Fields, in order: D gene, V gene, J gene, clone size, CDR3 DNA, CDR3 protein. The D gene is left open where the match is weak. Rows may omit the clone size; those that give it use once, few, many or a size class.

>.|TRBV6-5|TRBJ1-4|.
TGTGCCAGCCGCCCCCCCGGGAATGAAAAACTGTTTTTT
CASRPPGNEKLFF
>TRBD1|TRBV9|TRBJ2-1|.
TGTGCCAGCAGTTCAAACCGGGACAGGGGGTACAATGAGCAGTTCTTC
CASSSNRDRGYNEQFF
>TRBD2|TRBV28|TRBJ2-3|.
TGTGCCAGCAGTTCGACCGGGACTAGCCGGGATACGCAGTATTTT
CASSSTGTSRDTQYF
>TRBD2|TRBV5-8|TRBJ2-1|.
TGTGCCAGCAGCCCGCTCGGGAGGGCCACAGATGAGCAGTTCTTC
CASSPLGRATDEQFF
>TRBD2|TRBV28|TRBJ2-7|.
TGTGCCAGCAGTTCTCGGACTAGCGGGAGTTCCGAGCAGTACTTC
CASSSRTSGSSEQYF
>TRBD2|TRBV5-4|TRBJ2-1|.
TGTGCCAGCAGCGAACTAGCGGGAGCCTACAATGAGCAGTTCTTC
CASSELAGAYNEQFF
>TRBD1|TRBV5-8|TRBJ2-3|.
TGTGCCAGCAGCGTACAGGGGGCAGTCATAGATACGCAGTATTTT
CASSVQGAVIDTQYF
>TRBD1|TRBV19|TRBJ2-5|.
TGTGCCAGTAGTCCCTCCCGGGACAGGGGGCTTGAGACCCAGTACTTC
CASSPSRDRGLETQYF
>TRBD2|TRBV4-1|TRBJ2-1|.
TGCGCCAGCAGCCAACCCTCGGGACTAGCGTCGGCGAATGAGCAGTTCTTC
CASSQPSGLASANEQFF
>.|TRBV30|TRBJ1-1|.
TGTGCCCAAAACAGGGATATGAACACTGAAGCTTTCTTT
CAQNRDMNTEAFF
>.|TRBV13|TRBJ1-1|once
TGTGCCAGCAGCTTCCAGGCGGGGAACACTGAAGCTTTCTTT
CASSFQAGNTEAFF
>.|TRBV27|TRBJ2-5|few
TGTGCCAGCAGTTCTATACGCCATGATCAAGAGACCCAGTACTTC
CASSSIRHDQETQYF
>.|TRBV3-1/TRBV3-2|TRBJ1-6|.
TGTGCCAGCAGCCAAGAAAGCGACAGTAATTCACCCCTCCACTTT
CASSQESDSNSPLHF
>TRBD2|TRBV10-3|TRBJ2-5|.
TGTGCCATCAGTGAAGGATTGCGGGGGTCAGAAGAGACCCAGTACTTC
CAISEGLRGSEETQYF
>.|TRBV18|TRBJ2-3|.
TGTGCCAGCTCACCACCTAGGGGCGGAAGACGCACAGATACGCAGTATTTT
CASSPPRGGRRTDTQYF
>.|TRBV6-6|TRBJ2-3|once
TGTGCCAGCAGTTACAATTCCCTCACAGATACGCAGTATTTT
CASSYNSLTDTQYF
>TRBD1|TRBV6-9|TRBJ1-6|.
TGTGCCAGCAGTTATCCAGGGGGCTCTAATTCACCCCTCCACTTT
CASSYPGGSNSPLHF
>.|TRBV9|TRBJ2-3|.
TGTGCCAGCAGCGTAGCGTCAGGGACAGATACGCAGTATTTT
CASSVASGTDTQYF
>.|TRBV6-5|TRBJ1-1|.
TGTGCCAGCGAAGACAGATTGAACACTGAAGCTTTCTTT
CASEDRLNTEAFF
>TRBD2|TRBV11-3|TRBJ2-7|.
TGTGCCAGCAGATCAGGACTAGCGGGACTTTACGAGCAGTACTTC
CASRSGLAGLYEQYF
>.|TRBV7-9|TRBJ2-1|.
TGTGCCAGCACCCGATACCGGGAGAGCTCCTACAATGAGCAGTTCTTC
CASTRYRESSYNEQFF
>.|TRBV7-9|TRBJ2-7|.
TGTGCCAGCAGCTTAGTGGTGCGCGGATACGAGCAGTACTTC
CASSLVVRGYEQYF
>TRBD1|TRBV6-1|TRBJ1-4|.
TGTGCCAGCAGTGAAACAGGGGATACGAATGAAAAACTGTTTTTT
CASSETGDTNEKLFF
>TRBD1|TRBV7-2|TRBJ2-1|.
TGTGCCAGCAGCTTAGCAGGACAGGCGAGCTCCTACAATGAGCAGTTCTTC
CASSLAGQASSYNEQFF
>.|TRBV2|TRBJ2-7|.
TGTGCCAGCAGTTGGACTCGCGCCTACGAGCAGTACTTC
CASSWTRAYEQYF
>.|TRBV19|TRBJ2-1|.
TGTGCCAGTAGTATATCGTCCGGCTACAATGAGCAGTTCTTC
CASSISSGYNEQFF
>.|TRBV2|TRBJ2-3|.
TGTGCCAGCATGGCTTTTCTATTCGGAGGGACGAGCACAGATACGCAGTATTTT
CASMAFLFGGTSTDTQYF
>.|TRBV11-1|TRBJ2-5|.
TGTGCCAGCAGCACAGGACAGTGGGGGGAGACCCAGTACTTC
CASSTGQWGETQYF
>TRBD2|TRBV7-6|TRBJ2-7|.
TGTGCCAGCAGCACTCGACTAGCGGGAGTCTACGAGCAGTACTTC
CASSTRLAGVYEQYF
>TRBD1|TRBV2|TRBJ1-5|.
TGTGCCAGCAAGGGACAGGGGGCTCTAGGCTATCAGCCCCAGCATTTT
CASKGQGALGYQPQHF
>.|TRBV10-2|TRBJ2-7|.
TGCGCCAGCAGTCACATGCCGAAAGGCGGGCCGAGCTCCTACGAGCAGTACTTC
CASSHMPKGGPSSYEQYF
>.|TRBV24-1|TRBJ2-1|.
TGTGCCACCAGTGGTTCCTGGCGGGGCATGTCCAATGAGCAGTTCTTC
CATSGSWRGMSNEQFF
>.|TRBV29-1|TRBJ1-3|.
TGCAGCGTTGTCCCAGGCTCTGGAAACACCATATATTTT
CSVVPGSGNTIYF
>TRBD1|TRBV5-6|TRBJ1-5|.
TGTGCCAGCAGCTTCCGATCCACAGGGGAGCCCCAGCATTTT
CASSFRSTGEPQHF
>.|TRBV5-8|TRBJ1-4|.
TGTGCCAGCAGCTTGGTGGGGCATGGTTGGAGTACTAATGAAAAACTGTTTTTT
CASSLVGHGWSTNEKLFF
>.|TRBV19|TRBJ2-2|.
TGTGCCAGTAGTATAGATCTATCGGTAGCCGGGGAGCTGTTTTTT
CASSIDLSVAGELFF
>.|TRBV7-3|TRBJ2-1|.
TGTGCCAGCAGCTTACTGGGGGCGAGCTCCTACAATGAGCAGTTCTTC
CASSLLGASSYNEQFF
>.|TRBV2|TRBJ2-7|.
TGTGCCAGCAGTGCTCAGGACTACGAGCAGTACTTC
CASSAQDYEQYF
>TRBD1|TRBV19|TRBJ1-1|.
TGTGCCAGTAGTGATCCGGGACAGGGGAACACTGAAGCTTTCTTT
CASSDPGQGNTEAFF
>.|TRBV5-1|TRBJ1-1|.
TGCGCCAGCAGCTTGGACCCGGGGGGGAACACTGAAGCTTTCTTT
CASSLDPGGNTEAFF
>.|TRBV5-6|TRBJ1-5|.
TGTGCCAGCTTTGAGATGGGCCGCTCCTCGGGGAATCAGCCCCAGCATTTT
CASFEMGRSSGNQPQHF